Below are 16 T cell receptor beta chains sequenced from a single sample in a study of vaccination effects on CD4 cells after COVID-19. Assay used: immunoSEQ multiplex PCR; TCRdb lists only in-frame clones, some missing. This sample has tens of thousands of clones; roughly 70% occur once, and the top ten carry 15% to 20%. Antigen-specific CD4+ T cells were expanded with viral peptide pools in the ViraFEST assay before sequencing. Following culture for more than 9 days, CD4+ T cells were isolated. Vaccinated recipients, who were negative for nucleocapsid antibodies, had no history of SARS-CoV-2 infection. The antigens of these receptors remain unknown. The material was CD4+ T cells from PBMCs cultured with SARS-CoV-2 spike peptides, obtained before COVID-19 vaccination. These receptors originate from a human donor who received a COVID-19 vaccine.

CDR3 nucleotide sequence: TGTGCCAGCAGCCAGGGTGGAGCGACTAACTATGGCTACACCTTC. Its translation: CASSQGGATNYGYTF. The chain recombines TRBV9 with TRBJ1-2, with a tentative D call TRBD1 (5 bases). Trimming stripped 4 bases from V and 0 bases from J, with 13 bases between. Germline lookup yields CDR1 SGDLS and CDR2 YYNGEE. The CDR3 spans 15 residues. Supplemented by reference TRBV9 and TRBJ1-2, the full variable domain reads DSGVTQTPKHLITATGQRVTLRCSPRSGDLSVYWYQQSLDQGLQFLIQYYNGEERAKGNILERFSAQQFPDLHSELNLSSLELGDSALYFCASSQGGATNYGYTFGSGTRLTVV.

This clone has just one count. The chain uses TRBV10-3 and TRBJ2-3, with 9 bases that match TRBD1. CDR3 length: 13 residues. Germline V lookup: CDR1 ENHRY, CDR2 SYGVKD. With 10 bases clipped from V and 0 bases from J, the junction kept 2 bases outside the gene matches. CDR3 coding DNA: TGTGCCACCACAGGGGGCAGCACAGATACGCAGTATTTT. This encodes CATTGGSTDTQYF.

This sequence joins TRBV7-2 and TRBJ2-2, with D unresolved. Germline-derived CDR1 and CDR2 are SGHTA and FQGNSA. The CDR3 loop spans 16 amino acids. V was pared by 5 bases and J by 1 base, with 14 bases between. Here the CDR3 reads CASSPGRTLNTGELFF. The CDR3 nucleotides are TGTGCCAGCAGCCCTGGACGTACGTTGAACACCGGGGAGCTGTTTTTT.

This sequence joins TRBV6-2 or TRBV6-3 and TRBJ2-3; D may be TRBD2 (6 bases). The CDR3 runs to 14 residues. Trimming removed 6 bases at V and 6 bases at J, with 16 bases between. Per the germline V gene, CDR1 is MNHEY and CDR2 is SVGEGT. The CDR3 sequence: CASSRDSPRDTQYF. The CDR3 DNA is TGTGCCAGCAGCCGGGACTCTCCCAGGGATACGCAGTATTTT.

This clone was observed a handful of times. The chain links TRBV6-6 to TRBJ2-7; maybe TRBD2 (6 bases). Trimming shortened V by 5 bases and J by 2 bases, and 13 bases separated the two germline ends. The germline gives CDR1 MNHNY, CDR2 SVGAGI (reference sequence). This CDR3 has 14 amino acids. The CDR3 nucleotides read TGTGCCAGCAGTCCCCACGGAGGGACCTACGAGCAGTACTTC. This encodes CASSPHGGTYEQYF.

This clone was seen a handful of times. This chain links TRBV25-1 with TRBJ1-6; D is uncertain. This CDR3 has 15 residues. Germline CDR1 reads MGHDK; CDR2 reads SYGVNS. Trimming cost V 1 base and J 7 bases, with 11 bases left between them. The DNA for the CDR3 is TGTGCCAGCAGTGAATCTGTGCGGGCCAATTCACCCCTCCACTTT. Translating gives CASSESVRANSPLHF.

This clone was detected only a few times. The V and J genes are TRBV5-1 and TRBJ2-3; 10 bases match TRBD1. Germline V gene sequence: CDR1 SGHRS, CDR2 YFSETQ. V lost 3 bases to trimming and J lost 2 bases; unmatched junction nucleotides: 6. The CDR3 is 16 residues long. CDR3 in amino acids: CASSSFGQGDTDTQYF. Written as DNA, the CDR3 is TGCGCCAGCAGCTCCTTCGGACAGGGGGACACAGATACGCAGTATTTT.

The chain uses TRBV28 and TRBJ1-6, with D maybe TRBD1 (5 bases). The CDR3 extends over 15 amino acids. The V and J ends lost 6 bases and 9 bases respectively, with 18 bases between them. CDR1 MDHEN and CDR2 SYDVKM come from the germline V gene. The CDR3 DNA reads TGTGCCAGCAGCCCCGGGACCACAAGGAGTTCACCCCTCCACTTT. This encodes CASSPGTTRSSPLHF.

J is TRBJ2-7 and V is TRBV5-1; maybe TRBD1 (7 bases). Looked up from germline, CDR1 is SGHRS and CDR2 is YFSETQ. The CDR3 runs 15 residues. Deletions cut 0 bases from V and 3 bases from J, with 13 bases between. The CDR3 reads CASSLEAGQNYEQYF. The CDR3 region has the DNA TGCGCCAGCAGCTTGGAGGCGGGACAGAACTACGAGCAGTACTTC.

CDR3 bases: TGTGCCAGCACCGAGCGGGGGTCGTACAATGAGCAGTTCTTC. The encoded protein is CASTERGSYNEQFF. V gene TRBV6-5 combines with J gene TRBJ2-1, with 8 positions matching TRBD2. CDR3 size: 14 residues. Per germline, CDR1 MNHEY and CDR2 SVGAGI. With 7 bases clipped from V and 4 bases from J, the junction kept 6 bases outside the gene matches.

The chain carries TRBV29-1 and TRBJ2-5, with unresolved D. The ends were cut back, 4 bases at V and 4 bases at J, with 10 bases in the middle. Germline-derived CDR1 and CDR2 are SQVTM and ANQGSEA. CDR3 length: 12 residues. CDR3 sequence: CSVVEGSETQYF. DNA of the CDR3: TGCAGCGTTGTTGAAGGGTCAGAGACCCAGTACTTC.

This sequence joins TRBV20-1 and TRBJ2-7, with unresolved D. The germline CDR1 and CDR2 sequences are DFQATT and SNEGSKA (reference sequence). The V gene lost 0 bases and the J gene lost 12 bases, with 12 bases spanning the gap. The CDR3 is made up of 11 amino acids. DNA of the CDR3: TGCAGTGCTAGAGATTCGCCGTTGGTGTACTTC. Residues: CSARDSPLVYF.

The chain couples TRBV10-3 to TRBJ1-4; TRBD1 agrees at 8 bases. The CDR3 totals 13 residues. V lost 6 bases and J lost 7; bases outside the gene matches: 4. Per germline, CDR1 ENHRY and CDR2 SYGVKD. The CDR3: CAISPDRVEKLFF. CDR3 DNA: TGTGCCATCAGCCCGGACAGGGTTGAAAAACTGTTTTTT.

The rearrangement uses TRBV6-5 and TRBJ2-5; 7 bases fit TRBD2. Germline values: CDR1 MNHEY, CDR2 SVGAGI. This CDR3 comprises 14 residues. V dropped 7 bases and J dropped 5; count of bases not matched to a gene: 10. The CDR3 is CASTRDGRRETQYF. The CDR3 DNA is TGTGCCAGCACCCGGGACGGGAGGCGGGAGACCCAGTACTTC.

This rearrangement joins TRBV30 to TRBJ2-3; TRBD2 aligns across 8 bases. The CDR3 totals 15 residues. The trim removed 4 bases at V and 4 bases at J, leaving 10 bases unmatched. In germline, CDR1 is GTSNPN, CDR2 SVGIG (reference sequence). This chain's CDR3 is CAWTQWAGGPDTQYF. The CDR3 nucleotides read TGTGCCTGGACCCAGTGGGCGGGAGGACCAGATACGCAGTATTTT.

The J gene is TRBJ1-1, the V gene TRBV7-8, with D possibly being TRBD1 (5 bases). With 2 bases removed from V and 0 bases from J, the gap between germline ends came to 16 bases. Germline V gene sequence: CDR1 SGHVS, CDR2 FQNEAQ. There are 17 residues in the CDR3. Written as DNA, the CDR3 is TGTGCCAGCAGCTTAATCAAAGTGGGGCTAATGAACACTGAAGCTTTCTTT. It encodes CASSLIKVGLMNTEAFF. The whole variable domain, filled in from reference TRBV7-8 and TRBJ1-1, reads GAGVSQSPRYKVAKRGQDVALRCDPISGHVSLFWYQQALGQGPEFLTYFQNEAQLDKSGLPSDRFFAERPEGSVSTLKIQRTQQEDSAVYLCASSLIKVGLMNTEAFFGQGTRLTVV.